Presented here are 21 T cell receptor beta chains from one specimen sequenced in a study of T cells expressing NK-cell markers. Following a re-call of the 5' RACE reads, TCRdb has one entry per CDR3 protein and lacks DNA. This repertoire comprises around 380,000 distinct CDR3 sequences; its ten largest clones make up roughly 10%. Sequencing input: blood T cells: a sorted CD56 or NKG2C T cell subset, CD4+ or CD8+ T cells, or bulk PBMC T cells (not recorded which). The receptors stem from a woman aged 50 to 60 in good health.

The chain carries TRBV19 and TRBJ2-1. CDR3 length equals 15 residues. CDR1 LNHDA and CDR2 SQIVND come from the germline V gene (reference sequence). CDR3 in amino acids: CASSIGSSSYNEQFF.

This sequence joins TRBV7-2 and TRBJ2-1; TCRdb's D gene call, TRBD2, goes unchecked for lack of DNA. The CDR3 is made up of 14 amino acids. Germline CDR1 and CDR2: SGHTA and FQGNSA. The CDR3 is CASKRTSGKNEQFF.

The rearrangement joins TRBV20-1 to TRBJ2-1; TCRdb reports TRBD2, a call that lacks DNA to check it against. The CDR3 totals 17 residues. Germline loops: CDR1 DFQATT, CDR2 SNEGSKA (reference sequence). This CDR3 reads CSASTLRLAETYNEQFF.

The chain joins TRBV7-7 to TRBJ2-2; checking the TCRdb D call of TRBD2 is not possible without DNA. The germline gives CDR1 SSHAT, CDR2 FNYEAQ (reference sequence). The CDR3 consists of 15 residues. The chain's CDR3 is CASSLKGLDGGELFF.

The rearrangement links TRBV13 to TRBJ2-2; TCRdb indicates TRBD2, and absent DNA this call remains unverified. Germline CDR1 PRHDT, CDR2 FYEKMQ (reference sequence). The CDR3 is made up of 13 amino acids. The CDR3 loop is CASNNRRAGELFF.

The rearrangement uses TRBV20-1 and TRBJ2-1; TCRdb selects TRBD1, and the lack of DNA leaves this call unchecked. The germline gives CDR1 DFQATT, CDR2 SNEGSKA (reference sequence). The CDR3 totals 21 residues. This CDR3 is CSARDPPNRDHQKWSYNEQFF.

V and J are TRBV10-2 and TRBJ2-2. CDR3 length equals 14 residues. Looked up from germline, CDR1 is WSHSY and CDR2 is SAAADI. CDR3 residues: CASSDTGNTGELFF.

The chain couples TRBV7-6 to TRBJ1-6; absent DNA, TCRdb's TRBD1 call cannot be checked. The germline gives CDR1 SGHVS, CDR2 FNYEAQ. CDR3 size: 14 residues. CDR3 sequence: CASKGGTGSSPLHF.

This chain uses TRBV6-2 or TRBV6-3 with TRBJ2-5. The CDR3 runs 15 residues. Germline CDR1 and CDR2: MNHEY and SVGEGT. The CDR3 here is CASSFRGVYQETQYF.

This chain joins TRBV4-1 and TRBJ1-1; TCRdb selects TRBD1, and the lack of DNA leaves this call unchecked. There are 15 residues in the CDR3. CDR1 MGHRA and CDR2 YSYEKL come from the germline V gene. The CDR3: CASSQPTGGYTEAFF.

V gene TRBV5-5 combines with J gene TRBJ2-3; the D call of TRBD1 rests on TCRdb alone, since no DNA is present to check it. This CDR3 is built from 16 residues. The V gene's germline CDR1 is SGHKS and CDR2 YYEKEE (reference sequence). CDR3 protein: CASRPGWGHFTDTQYF.

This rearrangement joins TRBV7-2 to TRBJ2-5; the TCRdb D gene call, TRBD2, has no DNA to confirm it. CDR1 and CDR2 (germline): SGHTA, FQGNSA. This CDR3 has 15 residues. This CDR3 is CASSLEERVGETQYF.

CDR3 amino acids: CSVEAGSGTYNEQFF. The V gene is TRBV29-1, the J gene TRBJ2-1; lacking DNA, the TRBD2 call made by TCRdb goes unchecked. This CDR3 is built from 15 residues. CDR1 is SQVTM and CDR2 is ANQGSEA in the germline V gene.

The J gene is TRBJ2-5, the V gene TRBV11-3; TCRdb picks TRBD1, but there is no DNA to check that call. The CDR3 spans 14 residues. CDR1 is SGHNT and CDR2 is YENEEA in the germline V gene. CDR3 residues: CASSPRGGGETQYF.

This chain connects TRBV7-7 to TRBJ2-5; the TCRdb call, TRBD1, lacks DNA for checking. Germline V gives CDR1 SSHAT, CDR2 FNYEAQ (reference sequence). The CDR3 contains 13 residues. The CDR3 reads CASSTDRKETQYF.

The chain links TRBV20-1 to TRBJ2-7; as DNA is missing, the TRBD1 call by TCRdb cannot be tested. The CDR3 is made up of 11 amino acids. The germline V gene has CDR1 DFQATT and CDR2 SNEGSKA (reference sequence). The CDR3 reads CSGTGGYEQYF.

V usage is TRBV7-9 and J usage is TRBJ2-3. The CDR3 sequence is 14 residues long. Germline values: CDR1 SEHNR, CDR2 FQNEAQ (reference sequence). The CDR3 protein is CASSAWTGSNTQYF. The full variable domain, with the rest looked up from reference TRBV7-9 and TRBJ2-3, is DTGVSQNPRHKITKRGQNVTFRCDPISEHNRLYWYRQTLGQGPEFLTYFQNEAQLEKSRLLSDRFSAERPKGSFSTLEIQRTEQGDSAMYLCASSAWTGSNTQYFGPGTRLTVL.

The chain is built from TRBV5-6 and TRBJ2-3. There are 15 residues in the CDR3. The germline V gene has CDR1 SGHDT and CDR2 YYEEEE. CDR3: CASSISTVGTDTQYF.

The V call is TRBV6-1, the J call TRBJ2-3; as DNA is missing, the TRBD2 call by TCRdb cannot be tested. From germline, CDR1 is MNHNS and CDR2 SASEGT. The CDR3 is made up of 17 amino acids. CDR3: CASSELGGPASTDTQYF.

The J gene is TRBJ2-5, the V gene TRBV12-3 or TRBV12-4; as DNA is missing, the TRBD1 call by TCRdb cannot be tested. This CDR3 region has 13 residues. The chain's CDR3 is CASLRGSGETQYF.

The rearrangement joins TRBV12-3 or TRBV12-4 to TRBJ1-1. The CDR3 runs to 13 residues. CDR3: CASSLIKGTEAFF.